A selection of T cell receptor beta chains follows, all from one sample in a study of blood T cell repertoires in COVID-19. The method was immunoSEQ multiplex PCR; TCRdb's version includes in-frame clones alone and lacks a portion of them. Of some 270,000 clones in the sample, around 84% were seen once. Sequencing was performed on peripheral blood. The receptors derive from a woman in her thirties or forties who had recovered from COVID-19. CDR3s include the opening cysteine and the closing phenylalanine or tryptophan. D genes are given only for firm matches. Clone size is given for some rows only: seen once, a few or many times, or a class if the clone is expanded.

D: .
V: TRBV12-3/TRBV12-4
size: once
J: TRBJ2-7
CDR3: CASSFPDSYEQYF
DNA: TGTGCCAGCAGTTTTCCCGACAGCTACGAGCAGTACTTC

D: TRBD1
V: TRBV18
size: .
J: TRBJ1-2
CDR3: CASSPIQGRDNGYTF
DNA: TGTGCCAGCTCACCTATACAGGGGCGAGACAATGGCTACACCTTC

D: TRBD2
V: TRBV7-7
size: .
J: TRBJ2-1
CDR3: CASSRGLAGASNEQFF
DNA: TGTGCCAGCAGCCGCGGACTAGCGGGGGCTTCAAATGAGCAGTTCTTC

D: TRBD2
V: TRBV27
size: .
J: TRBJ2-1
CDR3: CASSATSGGADNEQFF
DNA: TGTGCCAGCAGTGCGACTAGCGGGGGGGCGGATAATGAGCAGTTCTTC

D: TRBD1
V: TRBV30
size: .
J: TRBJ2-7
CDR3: CAYLWDRGKNEQYF
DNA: TGTGCCTACCTCTGGGACAGGGGTAAGAACGAGCAGTACTTC

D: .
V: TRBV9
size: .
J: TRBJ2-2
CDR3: CASSVLAGTGELFF
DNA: TGTGCCAGCAGCGTACTAGCCGGCACCGGGGAGCTGTTTTTT

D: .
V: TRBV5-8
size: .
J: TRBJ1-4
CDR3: CASSSPTGANEKLFF
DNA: TGTGCCAGCAGCTCACCCACAGGTGCTAATGAAAAACTGTTTTTT

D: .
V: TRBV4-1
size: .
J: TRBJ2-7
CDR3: CASSQEASSYEQYF
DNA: TGCGCCAGCAGCCAAGAGGCCAGCTCCTACGAGCAGTACTTC

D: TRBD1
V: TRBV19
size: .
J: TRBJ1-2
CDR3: CASNNGQGAYGYTF
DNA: TGTGCCAGTAATAACGGACAGGGCGCCTATGGCTACACCTTC

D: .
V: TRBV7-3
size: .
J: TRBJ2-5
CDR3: CASSLNREETQYF
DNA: TGTGCCAGCAGCTTAAACAGGGAAGAGACCCAGTACTTC

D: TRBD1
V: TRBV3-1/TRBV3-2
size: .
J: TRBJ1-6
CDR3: CASSQVPGQGEGSYNSPLHF
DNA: TGTGCCAGCAGCCAAGTTCCGGGACAGGGTGAAGGGTCCTATAATTCACCCCTCCACTTT

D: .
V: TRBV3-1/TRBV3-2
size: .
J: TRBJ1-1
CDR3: CASSQVPGAGTEAFF
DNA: TGTGCCAGCAGCCAAGTCCCAGGGGCAGGGACTGAAGCTTTCTTT

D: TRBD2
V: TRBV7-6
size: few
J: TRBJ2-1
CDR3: CASNPAPAGDYNEQFF
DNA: TGTGCCAGCAATCCCGCCCCAGCGGGGGACTACAATGAGCAGTTCTTC

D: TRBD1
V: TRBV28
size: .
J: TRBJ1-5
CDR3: CASSSPGQGAGQPQHF
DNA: TGTGCCAGCAGTTCCCCGGGACAGGGGGCGGGTCAGCCCCAGCATTTT

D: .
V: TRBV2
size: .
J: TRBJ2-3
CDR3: CASSLLPSTDTQYF
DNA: TGTGCCAGCAGCCTACTACCGAGCACAGATACGCAGTATTTT

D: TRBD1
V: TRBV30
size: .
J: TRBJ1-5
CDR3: CAWSGDSLNQPQHF
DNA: TGTGCCTGGAGTGGGGACAGCCTCAATCAGCCCCAGCATTTT

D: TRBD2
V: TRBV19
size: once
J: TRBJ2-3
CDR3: CASRTPRGGVADTQYF
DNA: TGTGCCAGTAGAACCCCCCGCGGGGGTGTAGCAGATACGCAGTATTTT

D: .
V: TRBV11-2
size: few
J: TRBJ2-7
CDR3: CASSLGQGSEQYF
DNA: TGTGCCAGCAGCTTAGGCCAGGGTAGCGAGCAGTACTTC

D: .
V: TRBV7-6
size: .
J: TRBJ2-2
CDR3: CASSRQFGGRELFF
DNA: TGTGCCAGCAGCCGACAGTTCGGAGGGAGGGAGCTGTTTTTT

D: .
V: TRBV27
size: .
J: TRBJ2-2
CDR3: CASSLYFRDSGELFF
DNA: TGTGCCAGCAGTCTCTACTTCAGGGATTCCGGGGAGCTGTTTTTT

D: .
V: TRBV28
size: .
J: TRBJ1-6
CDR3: CASKEGNSPLHF
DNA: TGTGCCAGCAAGGAGGGAAATTCACCCCTCCACTTT

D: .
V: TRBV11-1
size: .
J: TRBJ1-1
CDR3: CASSLEQSTEAFF
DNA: TGTGCCAGCAGCTTAGAACAAAGTACTGAAGCTTTCTTT

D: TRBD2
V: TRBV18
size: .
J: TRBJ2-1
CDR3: CASSPISGDNEQFF
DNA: TGTGCCAGCTCACCAATCAGCGGGGACAATGAGCAGTTCTTC

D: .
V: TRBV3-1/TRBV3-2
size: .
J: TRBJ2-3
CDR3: CASSQRGGFADTQYF
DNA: TGTGCCAGCAGCCAAAGGGGGGGGTTCGCAGATACGCAGTATTTT

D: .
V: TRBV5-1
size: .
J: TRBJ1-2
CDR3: CASSLGPARSGYTF
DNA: TGCGCCAGCAGCCTCGGCCCAGCGAGGTCGGGCTACACCTTC

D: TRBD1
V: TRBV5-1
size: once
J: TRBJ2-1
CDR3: CASKRTGVTDEQFF
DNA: TGCGCCAGCAAGAGGACAGGGGTTACCGATGAGCAGTTCTTC

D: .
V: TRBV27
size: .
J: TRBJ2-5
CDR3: CASSRRVLETQYF
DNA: TGTGCCAGCAGCCGGCGGGTCTTAGAGACCCAGTACTTC

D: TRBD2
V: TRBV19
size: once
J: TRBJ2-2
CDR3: CASSRGSGGAWTGELFF
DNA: TGTGCCAGTAGCCGTGGTAGCGGGGGGGCTTGGACCGGGGAGCTGTTTTTT

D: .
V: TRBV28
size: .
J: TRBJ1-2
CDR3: CASSLTDSNYGYTF
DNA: TGTGCCAGCAGTTTAACGGACAGTAACTATGGCTACACCTTC

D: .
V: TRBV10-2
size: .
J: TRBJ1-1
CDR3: CASSDSLGGQQNTEAFF
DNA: TGCGCCAGCAGTGACTCTCTAGGAGGACAGCAGAACACTGAAGCTTTCTTT

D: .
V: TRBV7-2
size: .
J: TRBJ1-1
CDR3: CASSPSGSRSEAFF
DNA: TGTGCCAGCAGCCCATCGGGGTCGCGTAGTGAAGCTTTCTTT

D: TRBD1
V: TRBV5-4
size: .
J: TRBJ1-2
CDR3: CASSSRWTGDGYTF
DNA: TGTGCCAGCAGCTCCCGGTGGACAGGGGATGGCTACACCTTC

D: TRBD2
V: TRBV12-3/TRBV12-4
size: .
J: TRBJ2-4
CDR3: CASRGLAGGPLHF
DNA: TGTGCCAGCAGGGGACTAGCGGGGGGCCCCTTGCACTTC

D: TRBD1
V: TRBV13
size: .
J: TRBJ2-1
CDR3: CASSPYGTGDYNEQFF
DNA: TGTGCCAGCAGCCCATACGGGACAGGGGACTACAATGAGCAGTTCTTC

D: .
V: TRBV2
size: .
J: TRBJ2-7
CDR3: CASSEGRTKVYEQYF
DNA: TGTGCCAGCAGTGAGGGGAGGACAAAGGTCTACGAGCAGTACTTC

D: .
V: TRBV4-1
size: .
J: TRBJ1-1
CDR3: CASSPRGGNTEAFF
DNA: TGCGCCAGCAGCCCACGAGGGGGGAACACTGAAGCTTTCTTT

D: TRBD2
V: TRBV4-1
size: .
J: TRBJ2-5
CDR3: CASSQVNMGLADQETQYF
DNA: TGCGCCAGCAGCCAAGTAAACATGGGACTAGCGGATCAAGAGACCCAGTACTTC

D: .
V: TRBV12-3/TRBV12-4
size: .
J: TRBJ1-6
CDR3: CATATVYNSPLHF
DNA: TGTGCCACCGCGACAGTCTATAATTCACCCCTCCACTTT

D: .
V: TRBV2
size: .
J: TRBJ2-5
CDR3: CASSIGALETQYF
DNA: TGTGCCAGCAGCATTGGGGCTCTCGAGACCCAGTACTTC

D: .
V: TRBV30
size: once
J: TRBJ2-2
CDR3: CACSLKAAGLWTGELFF
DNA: TGTGCCTGTTCTCTAAAAGCGGCAGGCTTATGGACCGGGGAGCTGTTTTTT

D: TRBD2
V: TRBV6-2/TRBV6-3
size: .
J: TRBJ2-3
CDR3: CASSPVAGGPADTQYF
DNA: TGTGCCAGCAGCCCCGTAGCGGGGGGGCCAGCAGATACGCAGTATTTT

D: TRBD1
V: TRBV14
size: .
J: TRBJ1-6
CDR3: CASSQNRDSASSPLHF
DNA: TGTGCCAGCAGCCAAAACCGGGACAGTGCTTCTTCACCCCTCCACTTT

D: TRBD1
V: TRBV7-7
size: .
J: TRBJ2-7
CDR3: CASSLRTGESSYEQYF
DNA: TGTGCCAGCAGCCTCCGGACAGGCGAAAGCTCCTACGAGCAGTACTTC

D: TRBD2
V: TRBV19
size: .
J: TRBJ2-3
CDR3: CASSSGGGADTQYF
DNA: TGTGCCAGTTCCAGCGGGGGTGGAGCAGATACGCAGTATTTT

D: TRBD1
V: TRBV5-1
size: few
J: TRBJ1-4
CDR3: CASSLGGTGTEKLFF
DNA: TGCGCCAGCAGCTTGGGGGGGACAGGGACTGAAAAACTGTTTTTT

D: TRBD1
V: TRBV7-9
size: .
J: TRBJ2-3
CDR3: CASSLTGVLDTQYF
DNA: TGTGCCAGCAGCTTAACAGGGGTGTTAGATACGCAGTATTTT

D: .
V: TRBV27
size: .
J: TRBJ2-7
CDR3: CASSRNRDSYEQYF
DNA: TGTGCCAGCAGTAGAAACAGGGATAGCTACGAGCAGTACTTC